In its sample, the clone carrying this T cell receptor (beta chain) was seen once. The antigen remains unidentified. The sample comes from a study of cytomegalovirus exposure and HLA in healthy donors. PCR used 60 Vbeta primers and 13 Jbeta primers. Repertoires were generated with immunoSEQ multiplex PCR, while TCRdb's copy carries only in-frame clones and drops some. The data show 180,000 or so clones, 60% to 80% seen once. The CDR3 is made up of 12 amino acids. The germline V gene has CDR1 MNHEY and CDR2 SMNVEV (reference sequence). The ends lost 6 bases at V and 8 bases at J; junction bases unmatched: 3. Whole-study results and caveats: In a later analysis, across HLA loci, associated TCR counts were highest for DRB1, lowest for HLA-C. There were under 200 TCR beta chains listed as cytomegalovirus-associated.

The TCR originated in a man aged 35-49 years in good health and CMV-seropositive. The V and J genes are TRBV27 and TRBJ2-2, with TRBD1 matching 7 bases. The sample was PBMCs. CDR3 sequence reads: CASRPTGGELFF. Here the CDR3 DNA reads TGTGCCAGCAGACCGACAGGGGGGGAGCTGTTTTTT.